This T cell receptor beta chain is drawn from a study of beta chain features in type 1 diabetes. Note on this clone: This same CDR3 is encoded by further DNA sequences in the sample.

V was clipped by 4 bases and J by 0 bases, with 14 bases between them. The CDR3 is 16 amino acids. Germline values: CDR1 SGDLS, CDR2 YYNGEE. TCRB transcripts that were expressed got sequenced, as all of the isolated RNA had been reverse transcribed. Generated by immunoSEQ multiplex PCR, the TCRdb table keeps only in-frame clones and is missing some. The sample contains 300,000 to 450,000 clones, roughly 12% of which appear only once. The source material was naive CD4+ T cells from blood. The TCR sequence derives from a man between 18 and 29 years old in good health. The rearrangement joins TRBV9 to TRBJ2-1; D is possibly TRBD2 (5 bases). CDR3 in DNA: TGTGCCAGCAGCACTACAAGGAGGATCTCCTACAATGAGCAGTTCTTC. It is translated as CASSTTRRISYNEQFF.